This T cell receptor (beta chain) was captured in a study of identical twins. TCRdb independently ran MiXCR on the 5' RACE reads; one entry per CDR3 protein. The sample yields roughly 540,000 distinct CDR3 sequences, less than 25% seen once. This CDR3 comprises 13 residues. The V end was cut by 4 bases, the J end by 8 bases, with 15 bases between. Looked up from germline, CDR1 is SGHDT and CDR2 is YYEEEE. The data were also submitted as part of a second study, on T cells expressing NK-cell markers.

Sequenced input: CD4+ T cells sorted from blood. The chain uses TRBV5-6 and TRBJ1-2; unclear D gene. This clonotype was obtained from a woman younger than 30 in good health. This CDR3 reads CASSLRRPSGYTF. The DNA of the CDR3 is TGTGCCAGCAGCCTGAGACGGCCTTCGGGCTACACCTTC.